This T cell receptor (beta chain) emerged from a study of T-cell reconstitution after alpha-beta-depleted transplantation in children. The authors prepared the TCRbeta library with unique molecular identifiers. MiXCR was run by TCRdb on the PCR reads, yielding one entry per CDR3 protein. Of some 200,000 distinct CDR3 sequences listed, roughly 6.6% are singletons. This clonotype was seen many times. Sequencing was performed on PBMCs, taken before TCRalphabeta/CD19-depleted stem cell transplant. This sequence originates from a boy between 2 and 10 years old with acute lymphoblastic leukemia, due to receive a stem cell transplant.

CDR3 in DNA: TGCGCCAGCAAAACAGGGGTCACCGGGGAGCTGTTTTTT. Protein sequence: CASKTGVTGELFF. The chain recombines TRBV10-2 with TRBJ2-2, with 7 bases matching TRBD1. This CDR3 is built from 13 residues. Trimming removed 7 bases from V and 4 bases from J; junction bases left unmatched: 3. CDR1 and CDR2 from the germline V gene are WSHSY and SAAADI.